A single sample is the source of the 21 T cell receptor beta chains below, sequenced in a study of blood T cell repertoires in COVID-19. Measured with immunoSEQ multiplex PCR; TCRdb has only the in-frame clones, and not every one. Here the sample spans around 150,000 clones, about 85% being singletons. The specimen was peripheral blood. The origin of the receptors is a woman aged 60 to 75 with active or convalescent COVID-19.

The gene calls are TRBV30 and TRBJ1-2; TRBD1 aligns across 7 bases. V was pared by 4 bases and J by 9 bases, with 8 bases of the junction left unmatched. The CDR3 contains 12 residues. The V gene's germline CDR1 is GTSNPN and CDR2 SVGIG (reference sequence). The chain's CDR3 is CAWTRDSQSYTF. CDR3 coding DNA: TGTGCCTGGACCCGGGACAGTCAGAGCTACACCTTC. Complete variable domain (other parts from reference TRBV30 and TRBJ1-2): SQTIHQWPATLVQPVGSPLSLECTVEGTSNPNLYWYRQAAGRGLQLLFYSVGIGQISSEVPQNLSASRPQDRQFILSSKKLLLSDSGFYLCAWTRDSQSYTFGSGTRLTVV.

This chain uses TRBV2 with TRBJ2-7; TRBD1 is a possible D gene (6 bases). Trimming removed 3 bases at V and 0 bases at J, with 9 bases between. The CDR3 contains 14 residues. Germline V gene sequence: CDR1 SNHLY, CDR2 FYNNEI. The CDR3, as DNA: TGTGCCAGCAGTGACCAGGGGCGCTCCTACGAGCAGTACTTC. Encoded protein: CASSDQGRSYEQYF.

The CDR3 region has the DNA TGTGCCAGCAGTGATCCCTGGGACACAAAGACTGAGCAGTACTTC. Encoded protein: CASSDPWDTKTEQYF. The rearrangement links TRBV2 to TRBJ2-7, with D possibly TRBD1 on 6 matching bases. Trimming removed 3 bases from V and 7 bases from J, with 19 bases in between. Per the germline V gene, CDR1 is SNHLY and CDR2 is FYNNEI. The CDR3 totals 15 residues. Looking up the rest from reference TRBV2 and TRBJ2-7 gives the full variable domain: EPEVTQTPSHQVTQMGQEVILRCVPISNHLYFYWYRQILGQKVEFLVSFYNNEISEKSEIFDDQFSVERPDGSNFTLKIRSTKLEDSAMYFCASSDPWDTKTEQYFGPGTRLTVT.

The chain carries TRBV2 and TRBJ1-2, with 9 bases aligning to TRBD1. CDR1 is SNHLY, CDR2 FYNNEI, per germline. This CDR3 is built from 15 residues. Trimming took 4 bases from V and 7 from J; bases not matched to a gene: 10. The CDR3 DNA sequence: TGTGCCAGCAGTGCCGGGACAGGGTACGAGAGTGGCTACACCTTC. This translates into CASSAGTGYESGYTF. Variable domain in full (rest from reference TRBV2 and TRBJ1-2): EPEVTQTPSHQVTQMGQEVILRCVPISNHLYFYWYRQILGQKVEFLVSFYNNEISEKSEIFDDQFSVERPDGSNFTLKIRSTKLEDSAMYFCASSAGTGYESGYTFGSGTRLTVV.

J is TRBJ1-2 and V is TRBV6-6; 9 nucleotides align to TRBD1. Germline V gives CDR1 MNHNY, CDR2 SVGAGI (reference sequence). J was trimmed by 3 bases and V by 6 bases; bases with no gene match: 2. The CDR3 covers 13 residues. The DNA for the CDR3 is TGTGCCAGCAGACAGGGGGCCGACTATGGCTACACCTTC. Translated: CASRQGADYGYTF.

The chain combines TRBV4-3 with TRBJ2-5, with TRBD2 matching 9 bases. Germline V gene lookup returns CDR1 LGHNA and CDR2 YSLEER. The CDR3 length is 16 residues. The V segment lost 0 bases and the J segment 4 bases; nucleotides outside the gene matches: 6. The CDR3 sequence is CASSQDRAGGLETQYF. As DNA, the CDR3 is TGCGCCAGCAGCCAAGATCGGGCGGGGGGGTTAGAGACCCAGTACTTC.

The chain recombines TRBV6-6 with TRBJ1-1; 7 bases align to TRBD1. The CDR3 consists of 14 residues. V lost 2 bases to trimming and J lost 5 bases; unmatched junction nucleotides: 5. Germline CDR1 MNHNY, CDR2 SVGAGI (reference sequence). The CDR3 DNA reads as TGTGCCAGCAGTTACAAAACAGGGGAAACTGAAGCTTTCTTT. Translation: CASSYKTGETEAFF.

The chain recombines TRBV11-2 with TRBJ1-2; 11 nucleotides align to TRBD1. The germline gives CDR1 SGHAT, CDR2 FQNNGV. The CDR3 sequence is 14 residues long. Trimming cost V 5 bases and J 7 bases; bases outside gene matches: 6. The CDR3 loop reads CASSPGQGAVGYTF. CDR3 nucleotides: TGTGCCAGCAGCCCAGGACAGGGGGCCGTTGGCTACACCTTC.

This clone was observed a handful of times. The chain recombines TRBV25-1 with TRBJ2-7; 8 bases line up with TRBD1. Germline V CDR1 and CDR2: MGHDK, SYGVNS. This CDR3 has 15 residues. The junction had 4 bases not matched to a gene; V was cut back by 3 bases and J by 0 bases. The CDR3 DNA is TGTGCCAGCAGTGATGAAGGGACAGGCTCCTACGAGCAGTACTTC. Translating it yields CASSDEGTGSYEQYF.

This clone has only a few counts. The chain couples TRBV5-1 to TRBJ2-1; 8 positions match TRBD2. The germline CDR1 and CDR2 sequences are SGHRS and YFSETQ. CDR3 length: 15 residues. The junction had 2 bases not matched to a gene; V was cut back by 1 base and J by 2 bases. In nucleotides, the CDR3 is TGCGCCAGCAGCTTGACCGGGGGGGCCTACAATGAGCAGTTCTTC. Encoded protein: CASSLTGGAYNEQFF.

This clone has only one observation. This chain joins TRBV18 and TRBJ2-1; TRBD2 matches 8 bases. Germline CDR1 reads KGHSH; CDR2 reads LQKENI. The CDR3 runs to 17 residues. The V and J ends lost 1 base and 2 bases, in that order; junction bases with no gene match: 7. CDR3 protein: CASSPQAGENPYNEQFF. DNA for the CDR3: TGTGCCAGCTCACCACAAGCGGGGGAGAATCCCTACAATGAGCAGTTCTTC.

This clone has only one observation. The V gene is TRBV19, the J gene TRBJ1-2, with TRBD1 matching 10 bases. Germline CDR1 is LNHDA and CDR2 is SQIVND (reference sequence). The V gene end was trimmed by 7 bases and the J gene end by 8 bases; junction bases not matched to a gene: 7. This CDR3 is 13 amino acids long. The chain's CDR3 is CASTPGQGSGYTF. DNA for the CDR3: TGTGCCAGTACCCCGGGACAGGGGTCCGGCTACACCTTC. Full variable domain (rest looked up from reference TRBV19 and TRBJ1-2): DGGITQSPKYLFRKEGQNVTLSCEQNLNHDAMYWYRQDPGQGLRLIYYSQIVNDFQKGDIAEGYSVSREKKESFPLTVTSAQKNPTAFYLCASTPGQGSGYTFGSGTRLTVV.

The V and J genes are TRBV27 and TRBJ2-2; D perhaps matches TRBD1 (5 bases). The CDR3 contains 16 residues. Deletions cut 0 bases from V and 1 base from J, with 9 bases between. Germline CDR1 reads MNHEY; CDR2 reads SMNVEV (reference sequence). CDR3 DNA sequence: TGTGCCAGCAGTTTATCCGACAGTCTGAACACCGGGGAGCTGTTTTTT. This gives the protein CASSLSDSLNTGELFF.

This sequence joins TRBV6-9 and TRBJ1-1; D is possibly TRBD1 (6 bases). CDR3 length equals 16 residues. Germline CDR1 MNHGY, CDR2 SVAAGI. V shed 4 bases and J shed 2 bases, with 17 bases lying between them. The CDR3 region is CASSSKYPGHNTEAFF. The CDR3 DNA sequence: TGTGCCAGCAGTTCTAAATATCCGGGACACAACACTGAAGCTTTCTTT.

The genes are TRBV7-3 and TRBJ2-1; TRBD1 is a possible D gene (6 bases). V lost 5 bases and J lost 4, with 12 bases in between. The germline V gene encodes CDR1 SGHTA and CDR2 FQGTGA. This CDR3 is built from 14 residues. CDR3 sequence (DNA): TGTGCCAGCAGCCTACACGGACAGTACAATGAGCAGTTCTTC. Translating gives CASSLHGQYNEQFF.

The rearrangement uses TRBV12-3 or TRBV12-4 and TRBJ1-5; 7 positions agree with TRBD1. The ends lost 8 bases at V and 6 bases at J; junction bases unmatched: 7. This CDR3 contains 13 residues. The CDR3 loop is CASSQGVSQPQHF. Here the CDR3 DNA reads TGTGCCAGCTCTCAGGGGGTAAGTCAGCCCCAGCATTTT.

The chain links TRBV7-9 to TRBJ1-2; 7 nucleotides agree with TRBD1. The V segment lost 5 bases and the J segment 4 bases; nucleotides outside the gene matches: 10. This CDR3 region has 15 residues. CDR1 and CDR2 (germline): SEHNR, FQNEAQ (reference sequence). The CDR3 here is CASSRTGQLGYGYTF. The CDR3 coding sequence is TGTGCCAGCAGCCGAACGGGACAGCTTGGCTATGGCTACACCTTC.

The chain combines TRBV11-1 with TRBJ2-3, with TRBD1 matching 7 bases. Germline V CDR1 and CDR2: SGHAT, FQDESV (reference sequence). J lost 2 bases, V lost 1 base, and 3 bases had no gene match. The CDR3 spans 15 residues. The CDR3 sequence: CASSLGQGITDTQYF. The CDR3 nucleotides read TGTGCCAGCAGCTTAGGACAGGGAATCACAGATACGCAGTATTTT.

Turning to this clone: The germline gene is not matched at one end of the junction; a read error may be the cause. V is TRBV7-7 and J is TRBJ2-7, with 9 bases identical to TRBD1. This CDR3 is built from 14 residues. The germline gives CDR1 SSHAT, CDR2 FNYEAQ (reference sequence). The CDR3 DNA reads TGTGCTAGCAGCCCACAGGGGGCAGTGGGCGAGCAGTACTTC. Its protein product is CASSPQGAVGEQYF. The variable domain in full, with the rest retrieved from reference TRBV7-7 and TRBJ2-7, is GAGVSQSPRYKVTKRGQDVTLRCDPISSHATLYWYQQALGQGPEFLTYFNYEAQPDKSGLPSDRFSAERPEGSISTLTIQRTEQRDSAMYRCASSPQGAVGEQYFGPGTRLTVT.

This clone was picked up one time. The chain joins TRBV6-6 to TRBJ1-1; no definite D call. Deletions cut 1 base from V and 4 bases from J, with 13 bases between. The CDR3 spans 15 residues. Looked up from germline, CDR1 is MNHNY and CDR2 is SVGAGI (reference sequence). The DNA of the CDR3 is TGTGCCAGCAGTTACTTAAGGGAGTTGGGCACTGAAGCTTTCTTT. Its translation is CASSYLRELGTEAFF.

This clone was observed a single time. Other DNA sequences in the same sample also yield this CDR3. This chain joins TRBV12-3 or TRBV12-4 and TRBJ1-3; no definite D call. V lost 6 bases and J 4 bases, leaving 4 bases between the germline ends. This CDR3 is built from 11 residues. CDR3 nucleotide sequence: TGTGCCAGCAGCCTGGGAAACACCATATATTTT. It codes for CASSLGNTIYF.